Listed here is a single T cell receptor (beta chain). This CDR3 has 17 residues. CDR1 is KGHSH, CDR2 LQKENI, per germline. V was pared by 3 bases and J by 6 bases, with 20 bases between. TCR beta CDR3 region amplification was performed from RNA transcripts. The study used the HTBI primer set for a first-round RT-PCR of the TCR CDR3. TCRdb used MiXCR to reprocess the multiplex PCR reads, holding one entry per CDR3 protein. Of about 560,000 distinct CDR3 sequences listed, over 15% were seen once; the top ten hold 15% to 20%. This specimen belongs to a study of T cells in Graves' hyperthyroidism and ophthalmopathy.

The sequenced sample consisted of blood. The receptor comes from a young woman with Graves' hyperthyroidism. The gene calls are TRBV18 and TRBJ2-2; tentatively, D is TRBD1 or TRBD2 (6 bases each). The DNA for the CDR3 is TGTGCCAGCTCACCCAATCCCGGGGGCGCATCGTCCGGGGAGCTGTTTTTT. This encodes CASSPNPGGASSGELFF.